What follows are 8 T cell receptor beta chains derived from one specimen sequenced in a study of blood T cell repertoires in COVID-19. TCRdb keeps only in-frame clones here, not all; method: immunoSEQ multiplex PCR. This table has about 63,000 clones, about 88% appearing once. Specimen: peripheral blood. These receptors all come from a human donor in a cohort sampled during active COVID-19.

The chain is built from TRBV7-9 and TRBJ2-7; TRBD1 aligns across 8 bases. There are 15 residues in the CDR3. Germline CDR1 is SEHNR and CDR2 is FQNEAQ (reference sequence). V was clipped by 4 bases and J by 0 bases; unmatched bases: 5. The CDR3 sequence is CASSSTGGNSYEQYF. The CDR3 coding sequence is TGTGCCAGCAGCTCCACAGGGGGTAACTCCTACGAGCAGTACTTC.

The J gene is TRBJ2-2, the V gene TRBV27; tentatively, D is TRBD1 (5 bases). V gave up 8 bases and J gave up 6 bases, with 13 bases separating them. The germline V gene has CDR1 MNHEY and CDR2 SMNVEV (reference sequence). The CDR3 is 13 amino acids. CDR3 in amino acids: CASGPQGAGELFF. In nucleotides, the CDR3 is TGTGCCAGCGGACCTCAGGGCGCCGGGGAGCTGTTTTTT.

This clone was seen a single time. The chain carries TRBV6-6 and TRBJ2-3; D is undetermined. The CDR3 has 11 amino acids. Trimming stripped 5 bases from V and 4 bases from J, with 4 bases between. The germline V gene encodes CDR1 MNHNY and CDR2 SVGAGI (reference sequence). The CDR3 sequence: CASSLADTQYF. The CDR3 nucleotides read TGTGCCAGCAGTCTCGCAGATACGCAGTATTTT.

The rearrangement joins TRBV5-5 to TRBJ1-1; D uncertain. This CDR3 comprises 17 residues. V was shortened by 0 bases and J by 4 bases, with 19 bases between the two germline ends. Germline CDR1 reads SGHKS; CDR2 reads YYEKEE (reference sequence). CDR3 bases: TGTGCCAGCAGCTTGGAATTAAGTCGGTCCGGTCGCACTGAAGCTTTCTTT. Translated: CASSLELSRSGRTEAFF.

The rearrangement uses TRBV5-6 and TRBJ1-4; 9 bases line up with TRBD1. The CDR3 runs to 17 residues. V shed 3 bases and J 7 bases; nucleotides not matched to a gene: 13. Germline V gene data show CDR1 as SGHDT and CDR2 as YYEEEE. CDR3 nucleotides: TGTGCCAGCAGCTCAAACAGGGGGCGGATCGGTGGTGAAAAACTGTTTTTT. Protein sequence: CASSSNRGRIGGEKLFF.

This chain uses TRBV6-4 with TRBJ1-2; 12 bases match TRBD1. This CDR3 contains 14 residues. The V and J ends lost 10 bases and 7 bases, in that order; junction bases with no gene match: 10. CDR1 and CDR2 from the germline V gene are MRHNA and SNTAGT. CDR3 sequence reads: CATSPGQGASGYTF. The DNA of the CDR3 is TGTGCCACCTCCCCGGGACAGGGGGCCAGTGGCTACACCTTC.

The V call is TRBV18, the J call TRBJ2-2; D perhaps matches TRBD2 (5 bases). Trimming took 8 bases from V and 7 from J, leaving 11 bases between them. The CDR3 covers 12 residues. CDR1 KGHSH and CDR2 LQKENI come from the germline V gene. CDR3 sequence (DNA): TGTGCCAGCCGCGGGCAAAGCGGGGAGCTGTTTTTT. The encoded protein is CASRGQSGELFF.

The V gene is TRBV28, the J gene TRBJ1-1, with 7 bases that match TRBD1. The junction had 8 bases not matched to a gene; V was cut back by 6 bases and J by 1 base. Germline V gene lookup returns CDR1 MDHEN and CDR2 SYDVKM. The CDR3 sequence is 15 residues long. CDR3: CASRSQGKGNTEAFF. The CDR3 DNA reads TGTGCCAGCAGATCACAGGGGAAAGGGAACACTGAAGCTTTCTTT.